These 8 T cell receptor beta chains were all obtained from the same sample, sequenced in a study of shared clonotypes between healthy human individuals. The assay was immunoSEQ multiplex PCR, and TCRdb's table has in-frame clones only and misses some. The table has more than 2 million clones, roughly 95% seen once. Naive CD8 cells, CD45RO-negative and positively selected for CCR7, excluded terminally differentiated effector memory CD45RA+ cells. The sequenced sample was naive CD8+ T cells sorted from blood. The receptors here all came from a young man in good health.

This clone appeared once. Compared with germline, one end of the junction differs, possibly owing to a read error. The identical CDR3 is also encoded by other nucleotide sequences in the sample. V and J are TRBV28 and TRBJ2-2; TRBD1 is a possible D gene (5 bases). Per the germline V gene, CDR1 is MDHEN and CDR2 is SYDVKM. The CDR3 has 14 residues. Here the CDR3 reads CASSFRQHTGELFF. The DNA of the CDR3 is TGTGCCAGCAGTTTTCGACAGCACACTGGGGAGCTGTTTTTT.

V is TRBV9 and J is TRBJ1-2; D gene uncertain. The CDR3 has 15 amino acids. Trimming pared 4 bases from V and 0 bases from J, leaving 13 bases between. Germline V gene data show CDR1 as SGDLS and CDR2 as YYNGEE. CDR3 DNA: TGTGCCAGCAGCCCTCGCGGTGGCGCTAACTATGGCTACACCTTC. It is translated as CASSPRGGANYGYTF. The whole variable domain, remainder taken from reference TRBV9 and TRBJ1-2, is DSGVTQTPKHLITATGQRVTLRCSPRSGDLSVYWYQQSLDQGLQFLIQYYNGEERAKGNILERFSAQQFPDLHSELNLSSLELGDSALYFCASSPRGGANYGYTFGSGTRLTVV.

This clone has only one observation. Distinct nucleotide sequences in the sample also encode this CDR3. J is TRBJ1-1 and V is TRBV5-1, with 8 bases aligning to TRBD1. CDR1 is SGHRS, CDR2 YFSETQ, per germline. This CDR3 contains 15 residues. V shed 3 bases, J shed 2 bases, and the junction held 6 bases outside the gene matches. Written as DNA, the CDR3 is TGCGCCAGCAGCTCCCGACAGGGGACTAACACTGAAGCTTTCTTT. Protein product: CASSSRQGTNTEAFF.

In this sample, this clone turned up once. The chain is built from TRBV7-8 and TRBJ2-2, with D possibly being TRBD1 (6 bases). V lost 5 bases, J lost 3 bases, and 10 bases lay in between. CDR3 size: 14 residues. Germline V gene sequence: CDR1 SGHVS, CDR2 FQNEAQ. The CDR3 is CASSEQGYTGELFF. The CDR3 region has the DNA TGTGCCAGCAGCGAACAGGGTTACACCGGGGAGCTGTTTTTT.

This sequence joins TRBV28 and TRBJ2-4, with D unresolved. CDR1 is MDHEN and CDR2 is SYDVKM in the germline V gene. The CDR3 length is 15 residues. The germline V and J ends were trimmed by 1 base and 6 bases, with 13 bases remaining between them. The CDR3 region is CASSLFLRSGNIQYF. In DNA form, the CDR3 reads TGTGCCAGCAGTTTATTCCTGCGTTCGGGAAACATTCAGTACTTC.

The chain recombines TRBV10-2 with TRBJ2-7; 7 bases fit TRBD1. V was clipped by 8 bases and J by 5 bases; unmatched bases: 6. CDR1 and CDR2 (germline): WSHSY, SAAADI. This CDR3 is built from 12 residues. The CDR3 nucleotides are TGCGCCAGCCAAACAGGGGCCCACGAGCAGTACTTC. Translation: CASQTGAHEQYF.

The chain has TRBV4-1 and TRBJ1-2; D not certain. This CDR3 has 15 residues. Trimming shortened V by 4 bases and J by 3 bases, and 15 bases separated the two germline ends. Germline CDR1 is MGHRA and CDR2 is YSYEKL. The CDR3 here is CASSLDGEFDYGYTF. The CDR3, as DNA: TGCGCCAGCAGCCTCGATGGGGAGTTCGACTATGGCTACACCTTC.

In this sample, this clone turned up once. This rearrangement joins TRBV14 to TRBJ2-1; the D call may be TRBD1 or TRBD2 (5 bases each). Trimming took 1 base from V and 3 from J, leaving 10 bases between them. CDR3 length: 15 amino acids. The germline V gene has CDR1 SGHDN and CDR2 FVKESK. CDR3: CASSQGWGSYNEQFF. In DNA, the CDR3 is TGTGCCAGCAGCCAAGGCTGGGGGAGCTACAATGAGCAGTTCTTC.